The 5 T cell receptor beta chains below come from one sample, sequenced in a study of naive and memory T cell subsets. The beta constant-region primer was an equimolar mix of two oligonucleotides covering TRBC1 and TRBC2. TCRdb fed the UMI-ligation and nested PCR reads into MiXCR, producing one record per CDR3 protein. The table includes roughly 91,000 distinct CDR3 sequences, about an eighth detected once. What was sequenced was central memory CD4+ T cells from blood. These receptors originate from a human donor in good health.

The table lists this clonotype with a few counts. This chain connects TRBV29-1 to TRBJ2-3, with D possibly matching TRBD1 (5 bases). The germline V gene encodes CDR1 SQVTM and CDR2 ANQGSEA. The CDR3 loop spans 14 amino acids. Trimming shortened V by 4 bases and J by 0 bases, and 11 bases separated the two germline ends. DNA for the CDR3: TGCAGCGTTGGTGACAGCCCTAGCACAGATACGCAGTATTTT. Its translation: CSVGDSPSTDTQYF.

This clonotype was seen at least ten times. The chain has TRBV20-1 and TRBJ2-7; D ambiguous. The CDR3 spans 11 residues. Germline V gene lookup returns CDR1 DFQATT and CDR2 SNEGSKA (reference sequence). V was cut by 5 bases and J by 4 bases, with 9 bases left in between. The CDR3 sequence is CSAPDDYEQYF. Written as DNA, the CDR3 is TGCAGTGCTCCTGACGATTACGAGCAGTACTTC.

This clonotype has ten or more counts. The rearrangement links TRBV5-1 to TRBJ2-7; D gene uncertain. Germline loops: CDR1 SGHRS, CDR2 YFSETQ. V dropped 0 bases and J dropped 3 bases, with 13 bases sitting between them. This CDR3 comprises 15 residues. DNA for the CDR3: TGCGCCAGCAGCTTGGCACCGGCAGCGAACTACGAGCAGTACTTC. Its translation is CASSLAPAANYEQYF.

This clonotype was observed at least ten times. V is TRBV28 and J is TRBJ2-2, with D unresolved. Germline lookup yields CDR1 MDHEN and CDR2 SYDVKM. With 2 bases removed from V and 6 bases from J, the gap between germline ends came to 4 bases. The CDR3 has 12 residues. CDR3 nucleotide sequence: TGTGCCAGCAGTTTAAAGGCCGGGGAGCTGTTTTTT. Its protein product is CASSLKAGELFF.

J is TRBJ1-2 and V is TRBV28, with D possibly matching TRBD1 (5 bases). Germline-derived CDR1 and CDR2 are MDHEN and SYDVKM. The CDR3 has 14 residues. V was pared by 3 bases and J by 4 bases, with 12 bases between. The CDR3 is CASSFPTVPYGYTF. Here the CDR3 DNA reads TGTGCCAGCAGTTTTCCGACAGTACCCTATGGCTACACCTTC.